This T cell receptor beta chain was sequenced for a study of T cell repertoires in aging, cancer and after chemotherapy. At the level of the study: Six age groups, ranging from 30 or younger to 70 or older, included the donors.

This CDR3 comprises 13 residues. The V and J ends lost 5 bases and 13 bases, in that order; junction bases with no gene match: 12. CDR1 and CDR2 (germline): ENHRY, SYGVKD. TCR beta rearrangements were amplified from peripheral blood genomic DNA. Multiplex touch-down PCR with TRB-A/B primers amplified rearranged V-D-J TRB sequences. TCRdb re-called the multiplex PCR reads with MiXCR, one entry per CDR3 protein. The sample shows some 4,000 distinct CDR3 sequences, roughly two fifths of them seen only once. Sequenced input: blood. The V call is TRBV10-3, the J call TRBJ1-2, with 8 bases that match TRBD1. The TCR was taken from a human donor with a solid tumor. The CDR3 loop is CAISPGQESHFTF. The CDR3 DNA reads TGTGCCATCAGTCCGGGACAGGAGTCCCACTTCACCTTC.